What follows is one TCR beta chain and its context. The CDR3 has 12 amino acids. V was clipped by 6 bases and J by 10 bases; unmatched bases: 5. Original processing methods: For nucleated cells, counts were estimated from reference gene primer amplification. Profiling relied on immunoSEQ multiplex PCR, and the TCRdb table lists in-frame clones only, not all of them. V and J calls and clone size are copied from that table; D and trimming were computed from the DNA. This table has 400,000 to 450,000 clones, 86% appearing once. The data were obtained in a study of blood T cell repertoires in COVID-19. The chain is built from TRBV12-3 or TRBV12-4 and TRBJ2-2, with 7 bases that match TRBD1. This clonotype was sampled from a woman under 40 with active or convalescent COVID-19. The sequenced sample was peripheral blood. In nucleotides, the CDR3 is TGTGCCAGCAGAGACAGGGAAGAGGAGCTGTTTTTT. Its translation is CASRDREEELFF.